A selection of T cell receptor beta chains follows, all from one sample in a study of blood T cell repertoires in COVID-19. The protocol was immunoSEQ multiplex PCR, while the TCRdb copy is restricted to in-frame clones and leaves out a portion. The data show approximately 400,000 clones, with about 89% seen just once and roughly 1.2% held by the top ten. Material for sequencing was peripheral blood. Receptor source: a man aged 40-50 years with acute or convalescent COVID-19. Both conserved end residues are part of each CDR3. The D gene is left open where the match is weak. Not all rows give a size; the values are once, few, many and, for expanded clones, a class.

clone_size: NA; v_call: TRBV7-3; d_call: TRBD2; j_call: TRBJ2-3; cdr3_nt: TGTGCCAGCAGCCGGGAGGTGGCTAGCACAGATACGCAGTATTTT; cdr3_aa: CASSREVASTDTQYF
clone_size: NA; v_call: TRBV27; d_call: TRBD1; j_call: TRBJ1-2; cdr3_nt: TGTGCCAGCAGGAAAGATGGGACAGGGCTATCCTATGGCTACACCTTC; cdr3_aa: CASRKDGTGLSYGYTF
clone_size: NA; v_call: TRBV5-5; d_call: TRBD1; j_call: TRBJ2-7; cdr3_nt: TGTGCCAGCAGCGACAGCGGACAGGGGGCAATACTCTACGAGCAGTACTTC; cdr3_aa: CASSDSGQGAILYEQYF
clone_size: NA; v_call: TRBV11-2; d_call: NA; j_call: TRBJ1-3; cdr3_nt: TGTGCCAGCAGCACCAGTGGGGCGCAGGGAAACACCATATATTTT; cdr3_aa: CASSTSGAQGNTIYF
clone_size: NA; v_call: TRBV29-1; d_call: NA; j_call: TRBJ1-5; cdr3_nt: TGCAGCGTTGGATACGGAGCCAATCAGCCCCAGCATTTT; cdr3_aa: CSVGYGANQPQHF
clone_size: few; v_call: TRBV7-8; d_call: TRBD1; j_call: TRBJ1-6; cdr3_nt: TGTGCCAGCCGAGAAAGACAGGGGTGGTCCGGTTCACCCCTCCACTTT; cdr3_aa: CASRERQGWSGSPLHF
clone_size: few; v_call: TRBV7-9; d_call: TRBD2; j_call: TRBJ2-7; cdr3_nt: TGTGCCAGCAGCTCCGGGGACTATCCCCTATACGAGCAGTACTTC; cdr3_aa: CASSSGDYPLYEQYF
clone_size: NA; v_call: TRBV30; d_call: NA; j_call: TRBJ2-5; cdr3_nt: TGTGCCTGGAGCGGGGACACCGGGACCCAGTACTTC; cdr3_aa: CAWSGDTGTQYF
clone_size: NA; v_call: TRBV14; d_call: TRBD1; j_call: TRBJ2-7; cdr3_nt: TGTGCCAGCAGCCAACTTTTTACCGGGACAGGGGAAGAGCAGTACTTC; cdr3_aa: CASSQLFTGTGEEQYF
clone_size: once; v_call: TRBV5-1; d_call: TRBD2; j_call: TRBJ2-7; cdr3_nt: TGCGCCAGCAGCTTGCGTCCCAGCGGGACCTACGAGCAGTACTTC; cdr3_aa: CASSLRPSGTYEQYF
clone_size: NA; v_call: TRBV27; d_call: TRBD1; j_call: TRBJ2-7; cdr3_nt: TGTGCCAGCAGTTTCTGGGACAGAGCCTACGAGCAGTACTTC; cdr3_aa: CASSFWDRAYEQYF
clone_size: NA; v_call: TRBV7-2; d_call: NA; j_call: TRBJ1-1; cdr3_nt: TGTGCCAGCAGCTTATATCAGGGGAACACTGAAGCTTTCTTT; cdr3_aa: CASSLYQGNTEAFF
clone_size: NA; v_call: TRBV11-2; d_call: NA; j_call: TRBJ1-4; cdr3_nt: TGTGCCAGCAGCCCACGGTGGGGGGGACGGAGTGAAAAACTGTTTTTT; cdr3_aa: CASSPRWGGRSEKLFF
clone_size: once; v_call: TRBV6-2/TRBV6-3; d_call: TRBD1; j_call: TRBJ2-7; cdr3_nt: TGTGCCAGCAGTTTGGGACAGGGGAGTACCTACGAGCAGTACTTC; cdr3_aa: CASSLGQGSTYEQYF
clone_size: NA; v_call: TRBV9; d_call: TRBD1; j_call: TRBJ2-4; cdr3_nt: TGTGCCAGCAGCGGTGGACAGGAAAACATTCAGTACTTC; cdr3_aa: CASSGGQENIQYF
clone_size: NA; v_call: TRBV5-6; d_call: NA; j_call: TRBJ1-1; cdr3_nt: TGTGCCAGCAGCTTGGATCTCCTAGGGGCTGAAGCTTTCTTT; cdr3_aa: CASSLDLLGAEAFF
clone_size: NA; v_call: TRBV7-9; d_call: NA; j_call: TRBJ2-1; cdr3_nt: TGTGCCAGCAGCTTTGGAGCCAGCTACAATGAGCAGTTCTTC; cdr3_aa: CASSFGASYNEQFF
clone_size: NA; v_call: TRBV11-1; d_call: NA; j_call: TRBJ2-2; cdr3_nt: TGTGCCAGCAGCCGCAAACAGCCCTGGAACACCGGGGAGCTGTTTTTT; cdr3_aa: CASSRKQPWNTGELFF
clone_size: NA; v_call: TRBV3-1/TRBV3-2; d_call: TRBD2; j_call: TRBJ2-2; cdr3_nt: TGTGCCAGCAGCCAAGGTACTAGCGGGGAGGGCGGGGAGCTGTTTTTT; cdr3_aa: CASSQGTSGEGGELFF
clone_size: few; v_call: TRBV10-1; d_call: NA; j_call: TRBJ1-3; cdr3_nt: TGCGCCAGCAGTGAGACCTACCAAGCTTGTAGAAACACCATATATTTT; cdr3_aa: CASSETYQACRNTIYF
clone_size: NA; v_call: TRBV5-1; d_call: NA; j_call: TRBJ2-1; cdr3_nt: TGCGCCAGCAGCTTGGTACTGAGTTACAATGAGCAGTTCTTC; cdr3_aa: CASSLVLSYNEQFF
clone_size: few; v_call: TRBV28; d_call: NA; j_call: TRBJ2-1; cdr3_nt: TGTGCCAGCAGTTTTCTAGAAACCTCCTACAATGAGCAGTTCTTC; cdr3_aa: CASSFLETSYNEQFF
clone_size: NA; v_call: TRBV2; d_call: TRBD2; j_call: TRBJ2-2; cdr3_nt: TGTGCCAGCAGAGGGCTAGCGGGGGGCCCTAGACCCGGGGAGCTGTTTTTT; cdr3_aa: CASRGLAGGPRPGELFF
clone_size: NA; v_call: TRBV7-9; d_call: NA; j_call: TRBJ2-6; cdr3_nt: TGTGCCAGCAGCCCTCGACAAGGAAGTACTCCGTCTGGGGCCAACGTCCTGACTTTC; cdr3_aa: CASSPRQGSTPSGANVLTF
clone_size: few; v_call: TRBV7-9; d_call: NA; j_call: TRBJ1-2; cdr3_nt: TGTGCCAGCAGCTTACCGACAGCCAATAACTATGGCTACACCTTC; cdr3_aa: CASSLPTANNYGYTF
clone_size: few; v_call: TRBV25-1; d_call: NA; j_call: TRBJ1-2; cdr3_nt: TGTGCCAGCAGTGAATCGTCAGGGGACCTCTATGGCTACACCTTC; cdr3_aa: CASSESSGDLYGYTF
clone_size: once; v_call: TRBV27; d_call: NA; j_call: TRBJ1-2; cdr3_nt: TGTGCCAGCAGTTTCCAGGGAAACTATGGCTACACCTTC; cdr3_aa: CASSFQGNYGYTF
clone_size: once; v_call: TRBV7-2; d_call: NA; j_call: TRBJ1-1; cdr3_nt: TGTGCCAGCAGCCCCGGCAGGTTGAACACTGAAGCTTTCTTT; cdr3_aa: CASSPGRLNTEAFF
clone_size: NA; v_call: TRBV28; d_call: NA; j_call: TRBJ2-3; cdr3_nt: TGTGCCAGCAGTAAGCTAGGTCGGAACACAGATACGCAGTATTTT; cdr3_aa: CASSKLGRNTDTQYF
clone_size: NA; v_call: TRBV6-4; d_call: TRBD1; j_call: TRBJ2-1; cdr3_nt: TGTGCCAGCAGTACCTATCCGACAGGGGCGGGCAATGAGCAGTTCTTC; cdr3_aa: CASSTYPTGAGNEQFF
clone_size: NA; v_call: TRBV28; d_call: NA; j_call: TRBJ1-2; cdr3_nt: TGTGCCAGCAGTTTAGGGTTGTACAGCTATGGCTACACCTTC; cdr3_aa: CASSLGLYSYGYTF
clone_size: NA; v_call: TRBV4-3; d_call: TRBD2; j_call: TRBJ2-2; cdr3_nt: TGCGCCAGCAGCCAAGAAGGGTCTGGCGGGGGGCCCACCGGGGAGCTGTTTTTT; cdr3_aa: CASSQEGSGGGPTGELFF
clone_size: NA; v_call: TRBV30; d_call: NA; j_call: TRBJ1-1; cdr3_nt: TGTGCCTGCGAGCCTGTTCACGCGGGAGCTTTCTTT; cdr3_aa: CACEPVHAGAFF
clone_size: NA; v_call: TRBV29-1; d_call: NA; j_call: TRBJ2-1; cdr3_nt: TGCAGCGTCAGAACAACGAGAAGAGGGACGACTAGTAAAGAGCAGTTCTTC; cdr3_aa: CSVRTTRRGTTSKEQFF
clone_size: NA; v_call: TRBV6-5; d_call: NA; j_call: TRBJ1-1; cdr3_nt: TGTGCCAGCAGTTACACAGGGACTGAAGCTTTCTTT; cdr3_aa: CASSYTGTEAFF
clone_size: NA; v_call: TRBV7-9; d_call: NA; j_call: TRBJ2-3; cdr3_nt: TGTGCCAGCAGCCCCAGTAGCACAGATACGCAGTATTTT; cdr3_aa: CASSPSSTDTQYF
clone_size: NA; v_call: TRBV19; d_call: TRBD2; j_call: TRBJ2-5; cdr3_nt: TGTGCCAGTAGTCGGACTAGCGGGAGTTGGACCCAGTACTTC; cdr3_aa: CASSRTSGSWTQYF
clone_size: NA; v_call: TRBV7-3; d_call: TRBD2; j_call: TRBJ2-1; cdr3_nt: TGTGCCAGCAGCCCTACTAGCGGGAGATCTCGCAATGAGCAGTTCTTC; cdr3_aa: CASSPTSGRSRNEQFF
clone_size: NA; v_call: TRBV21-1; d_call: NA; j_call: TRBJ2-1; cdr3_nt: TGTGCCAGCCAGAGCCAGGGGGCCTACAATGAGCAGTTCTTC; cdr3_aa: CASQSQGAYNEQFF
clone_size: few; v_call: TRBV16; d_call: NA; j_call: TRBJ2-3; cdr3_nt: TGTGCCAGCAGCCCCGCGAGTACAGATACGCAGTATTTT; cdr3_aa: CASSPASTDTQYF
clone_size: few; v_call: TRBV27; d_call: NA; j_call: TRBJ1-5; cdr3_nt: TGTGCCAGCAGTTCTTACAGGGATCGGCAGCCCCAGCATTTT; cdr3_aa: CASSSYRDRQPQHF
clone_size: NA; v_call: TRBV3-1/TRBV3-2; d_call: TRBD1; j_call: TRBJ1-4; cdr3_nt: TGTGCCAGCAGTCACGGGACAGATAATGAAAAACTGTTTTTT; cdr3_aa: CASSHGTDNEKLFF
clone_size: NA; v_call: TRBV19; d_call: NA; j_call: TRBJ2-2; cdr3_nt: TGTGCCAGTACCTCAAGGAGGGGGCGCTTCTCCGGGGAGCTGTTTTTT; cdr3_aa: CASTSRRGRFSGELFF
clone_size: NA; v_call: TRBV27; d_call: TRBD1; j_call: TRBJ1-2; cdr3_nt: TGTGCCAGCAGTTTCGGGACAGGGGGGTATGGCTACACCTTC; cdr3_aa: CASSFGTGGYGYTF
clone_size: NA; v_call: TRBV7-9; d_call: NA; j_call: TRBJ1-4; cdr3_nt: TGTGCCAGCAGCTTAGAAGGGGCAGGAGAAAAACTGTTTTTT; cdr3_aa: CASSLEGAGEKLFF
clone_size: NA; v_call: TRBV9; d_call: NA; j_call: TRBJ2-2; cdr3_nt: TGTGCCAGCAGCGTAGCTCCACTAGCCCGGAACACCGGGGAGCTGTTTTTT; cdr3_aa: CASSVAPLARNTGELFF
clone_size: NA; v_call: TRBV5-1; d_call: NA; j_call: TRBJ2-7; cdr3_nt: TGCGCCAGCAGCCTCACAGGGCCCTACGAGCAGTACTTC; cdr3_aa: CASSLTGPYEQYF